This passage covers 22 T cell receptor beta chains from one sample sequenced in a study of OX40 agonist ivuxolimab in advanced cancers. Profiling relied on immunoSEQ multiplex PCR, and the TCRdb table lists in-frame clones only, not all of them. The top ten hold 30% to 35% of the sample, which has tens of thousands of clones, 65% to 90% seen once. The source material was CD4+ or CD8+ T cells sorted from blood, sampled in a trial of the OX40 agonist ivuxolimab. These receptors were collected from an adult with an advanced solid tumor such as melanoma, head and neck, liver or kidney cancer.

CDR3 DNA: TGTGCCAGCAGCTTAGGGGCGGGGGGAGCCTACAATGAGCAGTTCTTC. Protein product: CASSLGAGGAYNEQFF. The chain combines TRBV7-9 with TRBJ2-1; the match to TRBD2 covers 8 bases. The CDR3 consists of 16 residues. CDR1 and CDR2 (germline): SEHNR, FQNEAQ (reference sequence). The trim removed 1 base at V and 2 bases at J, leaving 4 bases unmatched.

The sample holds a few counts of this clone. This chain uses TRBV29-1 with TRBJ1-1; maybe TRBD1 (5 bases). The germline CDR1 and CDR2 sequences are SQVTM and ANQGSEA. V lost 7 bases to trimming and J lost 3 bases, with 12 bases between them. The CDR3 totals 12 residues. The CDR3 nucleotides are TGCAGCGCCCAGGGAAGGGACACTGAAGCTTTCTTT. Translating it yields CSAQGRDTEAFF.

This clone was found once. This sequence joins TRBV28 and TRBJ2-1, with TRBD1 identical over 10 bases. V lost 2 bases, J lost 3 bases, and 7 bases stayed unmatched. Germline lookup yields CDR1 MDHEN and CDR2 SYDVKM. The CDR3 runs 17 residues. The chain's CDR3 is CASSLPTRTGGYNEQFF. The CDR3 DNA reads as TGTGCCAGCAGTTTACCCACAAGGACAGGGGGCTACAATGAGCAGTTCTTC.

The chain links TRBV19 to TRBJ2-2; D is undetermined. Trimming took 9 bases from V and 0 from J, leaving 14 bases between them. Looked up from germline, CDR1 is LNHDA and CDR2 is SQIVND (reference sequence). CDR3 length: 15 residues. CDR3 loop: CASTASFANTGELFF. The CDR3, as DNA: TGTGCCAGCACAGCTAGTTTCGCGAACACCGGGGAGCTGTTTTTT.

V and J are TRBV19 and TRBJ2-5; tentatively, D is TRBD1 or TRBD2 (5 bases each). CDR1 and CDR2 (germline): LNHDA, SQIVND (reference sequence). V shed 5 bases and J shed 4 bases, with 14 bases lying between them. This CDR3 has 14 amino acids. CDR3 coding DNA: TGTGCCAGTAGTGCCGGGACGGCCGGAGAGACCCAGTACTTC. This gives the protein CASSAGTAGETQYF.

This chain uses TRBV15 with TRBJ2-5; tentatively, D is TRBD1 (6 bases). This CDR3 contains 15 residues. The germline CDR1 and CDR2 sequences are LNHNV and YYDKDF (reference sequence). V was clipped by 0 bases and J by 5 bases, with 13 bases between them. CDR3 amino acids: CATSRDSQGWETQYF. The CDR3 coding sequence is TGTGCCACCAGCAGAGATTCACAGGGTTGGGAGACCCAGTACTTC.

This chain connects TRBV6-1 to TRBJ1-2, with unresolved D. There are 15 residues in the CDR3. Germline assignment: CDR1 MNHNS and CDR2 SASEGT. V lost 2 bases to trimming and J lost 0 bases, with 10 bases between them. CDR3 sequence (DNA): TGTGCCAGCAGTGAATTCAGATACTCTAACTATGGCTACACCTTC. It yields the protein CASSEFRYSNYGYTF.

This chain joins TRBV6-5 and TRBJ1-3, with D perhaps matching TRBD1 (6 bases). CDR1 and CDR2 (germline): MNHEY, SVGAGI. Trimming shortened V by 4 bases and J by 0 bases, and 10 bases separated the two germline ends. The CDR3 length is 15 residues. CDR3 residues: CASSLTGSSGNTIYF. CDR3 DNA sequence: TGTGCCAGCAGTTTAACAGGGAGCTCTGGAAACACCATATATTTT.

The chain has TRBV6-1 and TRBJ1-5; D is uncertain. Germline V gives CDR1 MNHNS, CDR2 SASEGT. V lost 1 base and J 1 base, leaving 2 bases between the germline ends. CDR3 length equals 13 residues. DNA for the CDR3: TGTGCCAGCAGTGAAGTCAGCAATCAGCCCCAGCATTTT. This sequence encodes CASSEVSNQPQHF.

This clone was seen a single time. The CDR3 DNA sequence: TGTGCCAGAACCAACGACAGGGCGGTCACAGATACGCAGTATTTT. Protein product: CARTNDRAVTDTQYF. The gene calls are TRBV21-1 and TRBJ2-3; the D call TRBD1 from the table was never checked on the DNA. TRBV21-1 corresponds to a pseudogene. CDR3 length: 15 amino acids.

The V and J genes are TRBV7-3 and TRBJ2-5; no clear D. Trimming cost V 3 bases and J 7 bases, with 12 bases left between them. CDR1 is SGHTA, CDR2 FQGTGA, per germline. The CDR3 covers 13 residues. CDR3 loop: CASSLDPVGTQYF. In nucleotides, the CDR3 is TGTGCCAGCAGCTTGGACCCGGTGGGGACCCAGTACTTC.

The chain links TRBV6-6 to TRBJ1-2; a weak D match, TRBD1 (5 bases). This CDR3 is built from 13 residues. Germline V gene data show CDR1 as MNHNY and CDR2 as SVGAGI (reference sequence). The V gene lost 4 bases and the J gene lost 5 bases, with 11 bases spanning the gap. CDR3 sequence reads: CASSSSGGYGYTF. DNA for the CDR3: TGTGCCAGCAGTTCCTCCGGGGGGTATGGCTACACCTTC.

The chain's CDR3 is CASSKQGTVSSGANVLTF. CDR3 DNA: TGTGCCAGCAGCAAACAGGGGACTGTATCCTCTGGGGCCAACGTCCTGACTTTC. This chain connects TRBV7-3 to TRBJ2-6, with TRBD1 as a possible D gene (7 bases). V was pared by 5 bases and J by 0 bases, with 17 bases between. Looked up from germline, CDR1 is SGHTA and CDR2 is FQGTGA. The CDR3 loop spans 18 amino acids. The full variable domain, its missing parts supplied by reference TRBV7-3 and TRBJ2-6, is GAGVSQTPSNKVTEKGKYVELRCDPISGHTALYWYRQSLGQGPEFLIYFQGTGAADDSGLPNDRFFAVRPEGSVSTLKIQRTERGDSAVYLCASSKQGTVSSGANVLTFGAGSRLTVL.

This clone was observed a single time. The gene calls are TRBV21-1 and TRBJ2-5; the table's D call, TRBD2, has no DNA check behind it. Near its end, the DNA agrees better with TRBJ2-7, so the J call may be wrong. TRBV21-1 is a pseudogene. The CDR3 runs to 16 residues. The CDR3 region has the DNA TGTGCCAGCAGGTCTCGGGATCTAGGGACTCAGAACGAGCAGTACTTC. This translates into CASRSRDLGTQNEQYF.

The chain joins TRBV11-2 to TRBJ1-1; 7 bases agree with TRBD1. Germline V lookup: CDR1 SGHAT, CDR2 FQNNGV. There are 13 residues in the CDR3. The ends lost 5 bases at V and 7 bases at J; junction bases unmatched: 7. CDR3 nucleotide sequence: TGTGCCAGCAGCGTACAGGGGTTGGTTGAAGCTTTCTTT. Translating it yields CASSVQGLVEAFF.

This chain links TRBV16 with TRBJ1-1; D is unresolved. CDR3 length: 15 amino acids. Trimming stripped 0 bases from V and 3 bases from J, with 11 bases between. CDR1 KGHSY and CDR2 FQNENV come from the germline V gene. The DNA for the CDR3 is TGTGCCAGCAGCCAATCCAAACAAGGCCACACTGAAGCTTTCTTT. This encodes CASSQSKQGHTEAFF. Supplemented by reference TRBV16 and TRBJ1-1, the full variable domain reads GEEVAQTPKHLVRGEGQKAKLYCAPIKGHSYVFWYQQVLKNEFKFLISFQNENVFDETGMPKERFSAKCLPNSPCSLEIQATKLEDSAVYFCASSQSKQGHTEAFFGQGTRLTVV.

The table lists this clone with a count of one. The J gene is TRBJ1-1, the V gene TRBV4-1; TRBD1 might be the D (5 bases). Trimming stripped 4 bases from V and 1 base from J, with 13 bases between. The CDR3 covers 15 residues. Germline V gene lookup returns CDR1 MGHRA and CDR2 YSYEKL. The chain's CDR3 is CASSPSGGGNTEAFF. The CDR3 coding sequence is TGCGCCAGCAGCCCTTCTGGGGGGGGGAACACTGAAGCTTTCTTT.

This CDR3 is CASSPRTGLTYEQYF. DNA for the CDR3: TGTGCCAGCAGTCCCCGGACAGGGCTAACCTACGAGCAGTACTTC. The V gene is TRBV27, the J gene TRBJ2-7; TRBD1 aligns across 8 bases. The CDR3 loop spans 15 amino acids. Germline V CDR1 and CDR2: MNHEY, SMNVEV (reference sequence). J gave up 2 bases and V 5 bases, and 8 bases lay outside the gene matches.

The V and J genes are TRBV19 and TRBJ2-4; no firm D call. The CDR3 consists of 14 residues. V lost 10 bases to trimming and J lost 1 base, with 14 bases between them. Per the germline V gene, CDR1 is LNHDA and CDR2 is SQIVND (reference sequence). The CDR3 coding sequence is TGTGCCACAACGGAGAAGCGCGCCAAAAACATTCAGTACTTC. Encoded protein: CATTEKRAKNIQYF.

The CDR3 region has the DNA TGTGCCAGCAGTCCAGACAGCGGAGGCACAGATACGCAGTATTTT. Encoded protein: CASSPDSGGTDTQYF. V gene TRBV28 combines with J gene TRBJ2-3; D tentatively reads TRBD1 or TRBD2 (5 bases each). The germline V and J ends were trimmed by 5 bases and 1 base, with 13 bases remaining between them. Germline loops: CDR1 MDHEN, CDR2 SYDVKM. The CDR3 has 15 amino acids. Variable domain in full (rest from reference TRBV28 and TRBJ2-3): DVKVTQSSRYLVKRTGEKVFLECVQDMDHENMFWYRQDPGLGLRLIYFSYDVKMKEKGDIPEGYSVSREKKERFSLILESASTNQTSMYLCASSPDSGGTDTQYFGPGTRLTVL.

This rearrangement joins TRBV11-2 to TRBJ2-7, with 9 bases that match TRBD2. V was clipped by 1 base and J by 7 bases; unmatched bases: 11. Germline V gene lookup returns CDR1 SGHAT and CDR2 FQNNGV. The CDR3 contains 16 residues. The CDR3 is CASSLAAAGGFGEQYF. In nucleotides, the CDR3 is TGTGCCAGCAGCTTAGCGGCAGCGGGGGGATTCGGGGAGCAGTACTTC.

The chain couples TRBV23-1 to TRBJ1-2; no firm D call. TRBV23-1 is placed among ORFs of uncertain function. The CDR3 length is 17 residues. Trimming shortened V by 0 bases and J by 6 bases, and 20 bases separated the two germline ends. Written as DNA, the CDR3 is TGCGCCAGCAGTCAATCGTCCCCGCAACAGCGAATCGATGGCTACACCTTC. This encodes CASSQSSPQQRIDGYTF.